A single sample gave rise to the 15 T cell receptor beta chains below, sequenced in a study of blood T cell repertoires in COVID-19. Sequencing was performed with immunoSEQ multiplex PCR; in TCRdb, only in-frame clones are kept and a portion is missing. This table holds approximately 110,000 clones, around 74% found once. The specimen was peripheral blood. Source of these receptors: a woman aged 70-85 years with acute or convalescent COVID-19.

The sample holds one count of this clone. The chain combines TRBV6-1 with TRBJ1-5; 10 bases map to TRBD1. The V gene end was trimmed by 3 bases and the J gene end by 9 bases; junction bases not matched to a gene: 8. The CDR3 has 15 amino acids. The V gene's germline CDR1 is MNHNS and CDR2 SASEGT. The CDR3 DNA reads TGTGCCAGCAGTGAGGGGACAGGGGCCCTTCGGCCCCAGCATTTT. This gives the protein CASSEGTGALRPQHF.

Here the CDR3 reads CATRDRGRIPYEQYF. The CDR3 DNA reads TGTGCCACCCGTGACAGGGGGCGAATTCCCTACGAGCAGTACTTC. The rearrangement joins TRBV11-2 to TRBJ2-7, with 10 bases that match TRBD1. The ends lost 10 bases at V and 2 bases at J; junction bases unmatched: 11. The CDR3 consists of 15 residues. The germline V gene encodes CDR1 SGHAT and CDR2 FQNNGV.

V usage is TRBV10-3 and J usage is TRBJ1-3, with a possible D match to TRBD1 (5 bases). From germline, CDR1 is ENHRY and CDR2 SYGVKD. With 4 bases removed from V and 0 bases from J, the gap between germline ends came to 7 bases. This CDR3 has 14 residues. CDR3 residues: CAISGQHSGNTIYF. DNA for the CDR3: TGTGCCATCAGTGGACAGCACTCTGGAAACACCATATATTTT.

The rearrangement joins TRBV2 to TRBJ1-1; a weak D match, TRBD1 (5 bases). Germline loops: CDR1 SNHLY, CDR2 FYNNEI. Trimming shortened V by 6 bases and J by 5 bases, and 16 bases separated the two germline ends. This CDR3 region has 14 residues. The CDR3 here is CASRVAGRRTEAFF. In DNA, the CDR3 is TGTGCCAGCAGGGTGGCAGGGAGGAGGACTGAAGCTTTCTTT.

This clone was observed once. The J gene is TRBJ1-1, the V gene TRBV29-1; no clear D gene. Germline assignment: CDR1 SQVTM and CDR2 ANQGSEA. The ends were cut back, 4 bases at V and 1 base at J, with 4 bases in the middle. The CDR3 is 11 residues long. The CDR3 DNA reads as TGCAGCGTTGTGCGGAACACTGAAGCTTTCTTT. Protein: CSVVRNTEAFF.

A few counts support this clone. This rearrangement joins TRBV27 to TRBJ1-6; 7 positions match TRBD1. V gave up 4 bases and J gave up 4 bases; unmatched junction bases: 1. The CDR3 is made up of 14 amino acids. Germline V gene lookup returns CDR1 MNHEY and CDR2 SMNVEV (reference sequence). The CDR3 DNA is TGTGCCAGCAGTTCACAGGGGTATAATTCACCCCTCCACTTT. It encodes CASSSQGYNSPLHF.

The chain joins TRBV7-8 to TRBJ1-5; no clear D gene. Germline-derived CDR1 and CDR2 are SGHVS and FQNEAQ. Trimming removed 5 bases from V and 0 bases from J, with 14 bases in between. The CDR3 has 16 residues. CDR3 sequence: CASSRSDIHSNQPQHF. In DNA, the CDR3 is TGTGCCAGCAGCCGAAGTGACATACATAGCAATCAGCCCCAGCATTTT.

For the CDR3, the DNA is TGTGCCAGCAGTTCGACTCAAACAAACAGGGGACCCACCTACGAGCAGTACTTC. This sequence encodes CASSSTQTNRGPTYEQYF. This rearrangement joins TRBV27 to TRBJ2-7; 7 bases are shared with TRBD1. V gave up 4 bases and J gave up 2 bases; unmatched junction bases: 17. The CDR3 covers 18 residues. Germline-derived CDR1 and CDR2 are MNHEY and SMNVEV (reference sequence).

The chain links TRBV29-1 to TRBJ1-2; 9 bases match TRBD1. This CDR3 has 13 amino acids. Germline V gene data show CDR1 as SQVTM and CDR2 as ANQGSEA. V trimming: 2 bases; J trimming: 8 bases; junction bases outside the gene matches: 6. CDR3: CSVEWTGEGGYTF. The CDR3, as DNA: TGCAGCGTTGAATGGACAGGGGAAGGAGGCTACACCTTC.

This sequence joins TRBV5-1 and TRBJ1-1, with D unclear. The CDR3 length is 14 residues. The germline V and J ends were trimmed by 4 bases and 5 bases, with 15 bases remaining between them. Germline V gives CDR1 SGHRS, CDR2 YFSETQ. CDR3 sequence reads: CASSREGRPTEAFF. In nucleotides, the CDR3 is TGCGCCAGCAGCCGCGAGGGCCGGCCAACTGAAGCTTTCTTT.

V gene TRBV29-1 combines with J gene TRBJ2-1; 8 bases map to TRBD2. Germline loops: CDR1 SQVTM, CDR2 ANQGSEA. CDR3 length equals 17 residues. Trimming removed 1 base from V and 9 bases from J; junction bases left unmatched: 17. CDR3 loop: CSVEGLWGLGRGGEQFF. DNA for the CDR3: TGCAGCGTTGAAGGTTTATGGGGACTAGGTCGGGGTGGTGAGCAGTTCTTC.

The chain is built from TRBV30 and TRBJ1-1, with 8 bases aligning to TRBD1. Per the germline V gene, CDR1 is GTSNPN and CDR2 is SVGIG (reference sequence). V gave up 5 bases and J gave up 5 bases; unmatched junction bases: 7. The CDR3 spans 13 residues. The CDR3 protein is CAWVRGQFTEAFF. CDR3 sequence (DNA): TGTGCCTGGGTCAGGGGGCAGTTTACTGAAGCTTTCTTT.

The chain employs TRBV4-2 and TRBJ2-7, with 11 bases matching TRBD2. The germline V gene encodes CDR1 LGHNA and CDR2 YNFKEQ. The CDR3 sequence is 17 residues long. V was clipped by 1 base and J by 4 bases; unmatched bases: 9. CDR3: CASSQGLGVAGGYEQYF. DNA for the CDR3: TGTGCCAGCAGCCAAGGGCTGGGAGTAGCGGGGGGGTACGAGCAGTACTTC.

The DNA for the CDR3 is TGTGCCTGGAGTGACAGGATAAATCAGCCCCAGCATTTT. It encodes CAWSDRINQPQHF. This chain links TRBV30 with TRBJ1-5; possible D gene TRBD1, 5 bases. Germline V gene sequence: CDR1 GTSNPN, CDR2 SVGIG (reference sequence). The CDR3 is 13 residues long. The V gene lost 1 base and the J gene lost 4 bases, with 8 bases spanning the gap. The whole variable domain, remainder taken from reference TRBV30 and TRBJ1-5, is SQTIHQWPATLVQPVGSPLSLECTVEGTSNPNLYWYRQAAGRGLQLLFYSVGIGQISSEVPQNLSASRPQDRQFILSSKKLLLSDSGFYLCAWSDRINQPQHFGDGTRLSIL.

The rearrangement links TRBV15 to TRBJ1-5, with unresolved D. The CDR3 runs to 15 residues. V was cut by 2 bases and J by 4 bases, with 12 bases left in between. Germline assignment: CDR1 LNHNV and CDR2 YYDKDF (reference sequence). The CDR3 reads CATSRTPTGNQPQHF. The CDR3 bases are TGTGCCACCAGCAGAACTCCGACGGGAAATCAGCCCCAGCATTTT.